One sample yielded the 9 T cell receptor beta chains listed below, sequenced in a study of T cells in Graves' hyperthyroidism and ophthalmopathy. From RNA transcripts, TCR beta CDR3 regions were amplified. TCR CDR3 regions were first amplified by RT-PCR with HTBI primers. Each CDR3 protein is one row after TCRdb ran MiXCR on the multiplex PCR reads. This table holds 400,000 to 500,000 distinct CDR3 sequences, about 13% found once. Specimen: blood. The receptors originated from a woman under 30 with Graves' hyperthyroidism.

This clonotype was seen a handful of times. This chain joins TRBV10-1 and TRBJ1-1; D is unclear. V was cut by 3 bases and J by 4 bases, with 12 bases left in between. The CDR3 is made up of 14 amino acids. Germline-derived CDR1 and CDR2 are WNHNN and SYGVQD (reference sequence). This chain's CDR3 is CASSDPGKGTEAFF. The CDR3 nucleotides are TGCGCCAGCAGTGACCCAGGAAAAGGCACTGAAGCTTTCTTT.

Notes on this clonotype: Since a much larger clone is just one base distant, this may be a read error. The CDR3 DNA reads as TGTGCCAACAGTTTATTAGAGGTCCAGTACTTC. The encoded protein is CANSLLEVQYF. The gene calls are TRBV28 and TRBJ2-5; no reliable D call. Germline assignment: CDR1 MDHEN and CDR2 SYDVKM. CDR3 length: 11 amino acids.

This clonotype has at least ten counts. The chain is built from TRBV6-1 and TRBJ2-3; TRBD2 agrees at 10 bases. V dropped 6 bases and J dropped 0; count of bases not matched to a gene: 3. Looked up from germline, CDR1 is MNHNS and CDR2 is SASEGT. This CDR3 has 15 amino acids. CDR3 residues: CASSGTSESTDTQYF. DNA of the CDR3: TGTGCCAGCAGCGGGACTAGCGAGAGCACAGATACGCAGTATTTT.

This clonotype was counted ten times or more. This rearrangement joins TRBV12-3 or TRBV12-4 to TRBJ2-1; 11 bases agree with TRBD2. The CDR3 is 16 residues long. V lost 5 bases and J lost 4; bases outside the gene matches: 7. DNA for the CDR3: TGTGCCAGCAGTGCATCCGGGACTAGCGGTTACAATGAGCAGTTCTTC. Translating it yields CASSASGTSGYNEQFF.

The sample holds a few counts of this clonotype. The chain combines TRBV6-2 or TRBV6-3 with TRBJ2-3, with 9 bases lining up with TRBD1. Losses at the gene ends were 6 bases for V and 8 bases for J; bases not matched to a gene: 12. This CDR3 contains 15 residues. Germline V gene data show CDR1 as MNHEY and CDR2 as SVGEGT. CDR3 loop: CASRRTGARSATQYF. The CDR3 bases are TGTGCCAGCAGGCGGACAGGGGCCCGTTCAGCTACGCAGTATTTT.

This clonotype turned up a few times. V gene TRBV9 combines with J gene TRBJ2-1; the D gene is possibly TRBD1 (5 bases). V dropped 1 base and J dropped 6 bases, with 11 bases sitting between them. The CDR3 is 14 residues long. Germline V gene sequence: CDR1 SGDLS, CDR2 YYNGEE. CDR3 loop: CASSVSITGNEQFF. The CDR3 nucleotides are TGTGCCAGCAGCGTATCCATTACAGGCAATGAGCAGTTCTTC.

The chain uses TRBV24-1 and TRBJ1-3, with D perhaps TRBD1 (6 bases). Between the trimmed V and J ends, which lost 5 bases and 0 bases, there was a span of 10 bases. CDR1 is KGHDR, CDR2 SFDVKD, per germline. This CDR3 has 15 residues. CDR3 amino acids: CATSGTESSGNTIYF. As DNA, the CDR3 is TGTGCCACCAGTGGGACAGAGAGCTCTGGAAACACCATATATTTT.

This clonotype has more than one count but fewer than ten. The chain combines TRBV12-5 with TRBJ2-7, with 8 bases matching TRBD2. V dropped 0 bases and J dropped 7; count of bases not matched to a gene: 20. This CDR3 comprises 19 residues. Germline V gene sequence: CDR1 LGHNT, CDR2 FRNRAP. The CDR3 sequence: CASGLVWGGRSPAGGEQYF. The CDR3 DNA sequence: TGTGCTAGTGGTTTGGTATGGGGCGGGAGGAGCCCCGCGGGTGGTGAGCAGTACTTC.

This clonotype came up a few times. The rearrangement uses TRBV5-5 and TRBJ1-1; D unresolved. CDR1 is SGHKS and CDR2 is YYEKEE in the germline V gene (reference sequence). The CDR3 is made up of 14 amino acids. Trimming took 1 base from V and 1 from J, leaving 8 bases between them. CDR3 nucleotide sequence: TGTGCCAGCAGCTTGTCACCGGAGAACACTGAAGCTTTCTTT. Protein sequence: CASSLSPENTEAFF.